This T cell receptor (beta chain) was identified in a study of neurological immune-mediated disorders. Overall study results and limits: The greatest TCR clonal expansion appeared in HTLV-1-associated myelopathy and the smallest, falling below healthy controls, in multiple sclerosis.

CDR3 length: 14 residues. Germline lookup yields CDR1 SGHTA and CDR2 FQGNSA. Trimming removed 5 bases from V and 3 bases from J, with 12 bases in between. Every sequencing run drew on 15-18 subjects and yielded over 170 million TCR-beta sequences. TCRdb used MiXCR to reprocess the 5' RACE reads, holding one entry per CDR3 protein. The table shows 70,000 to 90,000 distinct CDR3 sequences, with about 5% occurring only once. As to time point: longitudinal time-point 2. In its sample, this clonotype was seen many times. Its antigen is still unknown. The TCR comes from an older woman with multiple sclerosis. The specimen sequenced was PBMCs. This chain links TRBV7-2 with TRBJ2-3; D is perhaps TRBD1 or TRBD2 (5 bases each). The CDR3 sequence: CASSITEGTDTQYF. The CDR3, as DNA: TGTGCCAGCAGCATAACCGAGGGGACAGATACGCAGTATTTT. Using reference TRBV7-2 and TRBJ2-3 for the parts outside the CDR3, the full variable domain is GAGVSQSPSNKVTEKGKDVELRCDPISGHTALYWYRQSLGQGLEFLIYFQGNSAPDKSGLPSDRFSAERTGGSVSTLTIQRTQQEDSAVYLCASSITEGTDTQYFGPGTRLTVL.